This T cell receptor beta chain was recorded in a study of T cells after yellow fever vaccination. TCRdb independently ran MiXCR on the 5' RACE reads; one entry per CDR3 protein. The repertoire holds about 400,000 distinct CDR3 sequences, with 11% as singletons. The receptor was isolated from a man younger than 35 who received the YFV17D yellow fever vaccine. The material sequenced was PBMCs, taken on the day of the first yellow fever vaccination.

The CDR3 sequence: CASSVNPGATNEKLFF. The CDR3 region has the DNA TGTGCCAGCAGCGTAAACCCAGGAGCAACTAATGAAAAACTGTTTTTT. The genes are TRBV7-8 and TRBJ1-4; unclear D gene. From germline, CDR1 is SGHVS and CDR2 FQNEAQ. The germline V and J ends were trimmed by 5 bases and 0 bases, with 13 bases remaining between them. The CDR3 covers 16 residues.